This passage covers 18 T cell receptor beta chains from one sample sequenced in a study of CD8 T cells in ankylosing spondylitis. Findings and caveats of the study: Seemingly characteristic of ankylosing spondylitis blood was a TCR beta motif consisting of roughly 8 highly homologous variants.

These TCRs' antigens remain unknown. TCRdb reprocessed the 5' RACE reads via MiXCR and lists one record per CDR3 protein. Found here are around 890,000 distinct CDR3 sequences, about 12% of them singletons; the top ten hold 0.45% to 0.6%. The specimen was blood, either unsorted or a sorted T cell fraction (not recorded which). Receptor source: a male donor with ankylosing spondylitis.

The gene calls are TRBV25-1 and TRBJ1-2; tentatively, D is TRBD1 (5 bases). The CDR3 loop spans 18 amino acids. CDR1 MGHDK and CDR2 SYGVNS come from the germline V gene. Trimming shortened V by 6 bases and J by 5 bases, and 28 bases separated the two germline ends. The CDR3 region is CASSPGRHGGSRMYGYTF. CDR3 sequence (DNA): TGTGCCAGCAGCCCCGGGCGCCACGGGGGTTCGAGGATGTATGGCTACACCTTC.

The rearrangement uses TRBV29-1 and TRBJ2-3; D gene ambiguous. Per germline, CDR1 SQVTM and CDR2 ANQGSEA. CDR3 length equals 14 residues. V dropped 6 bases and J dropped 0 bases, with 13 bases sitting between them. The CDR3 DNA is TGCAGCGTCTCACAGTCCCCTAGCACAGATACGCAGTATTTT. Translating it yields CSVSQSPSTDTQYF.

The gene calls are TRBV5-4 and TRBJ2-1; 9 nucleotides match TRBD1. Per the germline V gene, CDR1 is SGHNT and CDR2 is YYREEE (reference sequence). This CDR3 spans 16 amino acids. The J segment lost 4 bases and the V segment lost 0 bases, leaving 5 bases of the junction unmatched. The CDR3 is CASSLGGTGRYNEQFF. CDR3 coding DNA: TGTGCCAGCAGCTTGGGTGGGACAGGGAGATACAATGAGCAGTTCTTC.

The V gene is TRBV7-2, the J gene TRBJ2-5; 10 positions match TRBD1. Germline V gene lookup returns CDR1 SGHTA and CDR2 FQGNSA. Unmatched junction bases numbered 9, after V lost 1 base and J lost 4 bases. The CDR3 extends over 17 amino acids. CDR3 sequence: CASSLVPGTGAGETQYF. DNA for the CDR3: TGTGCCAGCAGCTTAGTCCCCGGGACAGGGGCGGGAGAGACCCAGTACTTC. The variable domain in full, with the rest retrieved from reference TRBV7-2 and TRBJ2-5, is GAGVSQSPSNKVTEKGKDVELRCDPISGHTALYWYRQSLGQGLEFLIYFQGNSAPDKSGLPSDRFSAERTGGSVSTLTIQRTQQEDSAVYLCASSLVPGTGAGETQYFGPGTRLLVL.

This clonotype turned up a few times. A read error may account for a junction end that differs from germline. V usage is TRBV6-2 or TRBV6-3 and J usage is TRBJ2-7, with TRBD1 matching over 8 bases. The germline V gene encodes CDR1 MNHEY and CDR2 SVGEGT. The CDR3 is 12 residues long. CDR3 protein: CASSQKPGQEDF. Written as DNA, the CDR3 is TGTGCCAGCAGTCAAAAACCGGGACAGGAGGACTTC.

This clonotype was picked up many times. V and J are TRBV20-1 and TRBJ2-7, with D uncertain. CDR1 DFQATT and CDR2 SNEGSKA come from the germline V gene (reference sequence). This CDR3 comprises 14 residues. The ends were cut back, 6 bases at V and 0 bases at J, with 15 bases in the middle. CDR3 residues: CSARPESSSYEQYF. The CDR3 bases are TGCAGTGCCCGGCCGGAGTCGAGCTCCTACGAGCAGTACTTC.

This clonotype was recorded at least ten times. The rearrangement uses TRBV7-9 and TRBJ1-1, with D possibly being TRBD1 (6 bases). Trimming took off 5 bases at V and 4 bases at J, with 14 bases between the two ends. The CDR3 totals 14 residues. From germline, CDR1 is SEHNR and CDR2 FQNEAQ (reference sequence). CDR3 protein: CASSGPGGVTEAFF. CDR3 bases: TGTGCCAGCAGCGGCCCGGGGGGCGTCACTGAAGCTTTCTTT.

The V gene is TRBV19, the J gene TRBJ2-2; D possibly matches TRBD1 or TRBD2 (5 bases each). Trimming pared 3 bases from V and 3 bases from J, leaving 8 bases between. Per the germline V gene, CDR1 is LNHDA and CDR2 is SQIVND (reference sequence). CDR3 length: 14 residues. The CDR3 reads CASSIGGYTGELFF. The CDR3 coding sequence is TGTGCCAGTAGTATTGGGGGATACACCGGGGAGCTGTTTTTT.

The genes are TRBV20-1 and TRBJ2-3, with a tentative D call TRBD2 (5 bases). The CDR3 has 15 residues. The germline V gene encodes CDR1 DFQATT and CDR2 SNEGSKA (reference sequence). V was trimmed by 1 base and J by 1 base, leaving 12 bases between them. The CDR3 DNA is TGCAGTGCTAGAGGCCGTAGTAGCGGCACAGATACGCAGTATTTT. This codes for CSARGRSSGTDTQYF.

This clonotype was detected a few times. The chain combines TRBV20-1 with TRBJ1-1; maybe TRBD1 (5 bases). Trimming left V 5 bases short and J 0 bases short, with 13 bases between. This CDR3 is built from 14 residues. CDR1 is DFQATT and CDR2 is SNEGSKA in the germline V gene (reference sequence). In DNA, the CDR3 is TGCAGTGCTTCGCGGACACCCATGAACACTGAAGCTTTCTTT. Its translation: CSASRTPMNTEAFF.

This chain joins TRBV24-1 and TRBJ2-2; possibly TRBD1 for D (7 bases). The CDR3 loop spans 17 amino acids. Germline V gene data show CDR1 as KGHDR and CDR2 as SFDVKD. Trimming pared 2 bases from V and 4 bases from J, leaving 16 bases between. For the CDR3, the DNA is TGTGCCACCAGTGATTGGGACAGTATCGGGGGCACCGGGGAGCTGTTTTTT. This translates into CATSDWDSIGGTGELFF.

This clonotype occurred a few times. The chain recombines TRBV20-1 with TRBJ1-5, with D perhaps TRBD1 (5 bases). Germline V gene sequence: CDR1 DFQATT, CDR2 SNEGSKA (reference sequence). CDR3 length: 13 residues. V was shortened by 5 bases and J by 6 bases, with 14 bases between the two germline ends. The CDR3 region has the DNA TGCAGTGCTGAGAGGACTCAGGGTCAGCCCCAGCATTTT. Translating gives CSAERTQGQPQHF.

The chain uses TRBV7-2 and TRBJ2-2, with a tentative D call TRBD2 (6 bases). Trimming left V 5 bases short and J 6 bases short, with 16 bases between. Germline CDR1 reads SGHTA; CDR2 reads FQGNSA. CDR3 size: 15 residues. The CDR3 spells CASSLVGGFPGELFF. The CDR3 nucleotides read TGTGCCAGCAGCCTCGTTGGGGGGTTTCCCGGGGAGCTGTTTTTT. The full variable domain, in which reference TRBV7-2 and TRBJ2-2 provide the parts outside the CDR3, is GAGVSQSPSNKVTEKGKDVELRCDPISGHTALYWYRQSLGQGLEFLIYFQGNSAPDKSGLPSDRFSAERTGGSVSTLTIQRTQQEDSAVYLCASSLVGGFPGELFFGEGSRLTVL.

This clonotype was seen a few times. The J gene is TRBJ2-1, the V gene TRBV27, with D possibly being TRBD2 (5 bases). V lost 0 bases to trimming and J lost 4 bases, with 10 bases between them. The CDR3 length is 15 residues. Germline V lookup: CDR1 MNHEY, CDR2 SMNVEV (reference sequence). The CDR3 DNA is TGTGCCAGCAGTTTATCGTTCTCGGGATACAATGAGCAGTTCTTC. It is translated as CASSLSFSGYNEQFF.

In its sample, this clonotype was seen many times. The chain has TRBV29-1 and TRBJ2-1; 8 positions agree with TRBD2. The CDR3 covers 14 residues. Germline V gives CDR1 SQVTM, CDR2 ANQGSEA. The trim removed 8 bases at V and 8 bases at J, leaving 14 bases unmatched. CDR3 sequence reads: CSSTSGPVSHEQFF. The CDR3 nucleotides read TGCAGCTCAACTAGCGGTCCCGTTTCTCATGAGCAGTTCTTC.

The CDR3 bases are TGTGCCACCAGTGATCCAGGGAGAGAGCAGTACTTC. Its protein product is CATSDPGREQYF. The V and J genes are TRBV24-1 and TRBJ2-7; D is perhaps TRBD1 or TRBD2 (5 bases each). Germline CDR1 is KGHDR and CDR2 is SFDVKD. This CDR3 contains 12 residues. The V end lost 3 bases, the J end lost 7 bases, and 9 bases lay between the germline ends.

This clonotype was observed at least ten times. This rearrangement joins TRBV7-2 to TRBJ2-7; D may be TRBD2 (6 bases). This CDR3 contains 12 residues. Germline CDR1 is SGHTA and CDR2 is FQGNSA. V was shortened by 5 bases and J by 2 bases, with 7 bases between the two germline ends. The CDR3 nucleotides are TGTGCCAGCAGCCGGACTACCTACGAGCAGTACTTC. The encoded protein is CASSRTTYEQYF.

The chain uses TRBV20-1 and TRBJ1-1; 8 nucleotides line up with TRBD1. The length of the CDR3 is 13 residues. The germline V gene has CDR1 DFQATT and CDR2 SNEGSKA (reference sequence). V lost 3 bases and J lost 11; bases outside the gene matches: 11. The CDR3 reads CSASGGTGLTAFF. Written as DNA, the CDR3 is TGCAGTGCTAGCGGGGGGACAGGTCTTACGGCTTTCTTT.